The clone carrying this TCR beta chain was seen ten or more times. This record comes from a study of T cells after posttransplantation cyclophosphamide. Data came from immunoSEQ multiplex PCR; TCRdb stores just in-frame clones and leaves some out. Recorded here are around 39,000 clones, none singletons. Germline CDR1 is SGHAT and CDR2 is FQNNGV. This CDR3 has 13 amino acids. The V end lost 6 bases, the J end lost 0 bases, and 9 bases lay between the germline ends. The sequenced sample consisted of PBMCs. The genes are TRBV11-2 and TRBJ2-7; tentatively, D is TRBD2 (6 bases). The receptor was derived from a girl aged 10 to 17 in good health, CMV-negative, and a related stem cell transplant donor. CDR3 coding DNA: TGTGCCAGCAGGACTAGTTTCTCCTACGAGCAGTACTTC. This codes for CASRTSFSYEQYF.